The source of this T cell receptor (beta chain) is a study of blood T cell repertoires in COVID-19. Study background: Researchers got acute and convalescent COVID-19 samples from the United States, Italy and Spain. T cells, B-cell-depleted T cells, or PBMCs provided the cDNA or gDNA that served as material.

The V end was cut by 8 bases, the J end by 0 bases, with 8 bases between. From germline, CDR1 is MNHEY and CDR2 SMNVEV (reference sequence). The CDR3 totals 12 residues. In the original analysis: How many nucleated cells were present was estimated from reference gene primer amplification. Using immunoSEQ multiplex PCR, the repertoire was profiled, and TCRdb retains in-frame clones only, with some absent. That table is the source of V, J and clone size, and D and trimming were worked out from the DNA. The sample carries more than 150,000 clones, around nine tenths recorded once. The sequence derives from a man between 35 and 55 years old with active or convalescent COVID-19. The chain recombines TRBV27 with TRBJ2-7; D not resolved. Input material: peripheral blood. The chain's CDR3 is CASYASSYEQYF. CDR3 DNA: TGTGCCAGCTACGCGAGCTCCTACGAGCAGTACTTC.